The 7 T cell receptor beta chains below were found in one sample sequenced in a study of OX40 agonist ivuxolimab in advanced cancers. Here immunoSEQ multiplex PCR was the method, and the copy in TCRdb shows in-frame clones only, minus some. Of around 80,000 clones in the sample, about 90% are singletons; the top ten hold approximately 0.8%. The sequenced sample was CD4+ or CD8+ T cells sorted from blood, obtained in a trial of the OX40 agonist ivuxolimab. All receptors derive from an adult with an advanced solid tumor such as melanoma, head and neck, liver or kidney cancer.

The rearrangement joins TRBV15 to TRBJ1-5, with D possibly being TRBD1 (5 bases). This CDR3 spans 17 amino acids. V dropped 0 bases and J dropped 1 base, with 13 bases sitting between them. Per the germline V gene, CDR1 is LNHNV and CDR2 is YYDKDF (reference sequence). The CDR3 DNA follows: TGTGCCACCAGCAGAGATCGGGCCAGGGTAAGCAATCAGCCCCAGCATTTT. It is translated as CATSRDRARVSNQPQHF.

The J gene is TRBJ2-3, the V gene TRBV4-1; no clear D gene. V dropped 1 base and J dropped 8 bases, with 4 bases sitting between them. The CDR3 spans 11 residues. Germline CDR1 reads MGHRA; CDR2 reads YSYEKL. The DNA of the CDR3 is TGCGCCAGCAGCCAAGGCCGTACGCAGTATTTT. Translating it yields CASSQGRTQYF.

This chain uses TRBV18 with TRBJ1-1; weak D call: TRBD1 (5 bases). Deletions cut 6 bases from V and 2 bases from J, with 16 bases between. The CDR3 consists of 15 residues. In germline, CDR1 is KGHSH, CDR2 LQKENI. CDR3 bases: TGTGCCAGCTCCTTAGAGCGGGGCATAAACACTGAAGCTTTCTTT. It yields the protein CASSLERGINTEAFF.

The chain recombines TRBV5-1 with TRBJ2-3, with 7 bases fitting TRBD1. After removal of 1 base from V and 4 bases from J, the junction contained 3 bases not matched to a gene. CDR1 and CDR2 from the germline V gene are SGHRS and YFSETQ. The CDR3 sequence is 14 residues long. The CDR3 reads CASSLSQGADTQYF. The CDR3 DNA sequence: TGCGCCAGCAGCTTGTCCCAGGGGGCAGATACGCAGTATTTT.

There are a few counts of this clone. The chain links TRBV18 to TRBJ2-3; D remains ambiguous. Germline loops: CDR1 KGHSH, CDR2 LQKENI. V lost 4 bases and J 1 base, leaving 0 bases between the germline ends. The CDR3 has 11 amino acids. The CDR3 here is CASSRTDTQYF. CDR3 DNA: TGTGCCAGCTCACGCACAGATACGCAGTATTTT.

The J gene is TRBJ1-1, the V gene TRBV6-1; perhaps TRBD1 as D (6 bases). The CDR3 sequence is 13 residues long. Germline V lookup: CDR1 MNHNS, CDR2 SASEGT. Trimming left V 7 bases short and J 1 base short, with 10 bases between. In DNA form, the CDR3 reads TGTGCCAGCACCATGACAGGGAACACTGAAGCTTTCTTT. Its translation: CASTMTGNTEAFF.

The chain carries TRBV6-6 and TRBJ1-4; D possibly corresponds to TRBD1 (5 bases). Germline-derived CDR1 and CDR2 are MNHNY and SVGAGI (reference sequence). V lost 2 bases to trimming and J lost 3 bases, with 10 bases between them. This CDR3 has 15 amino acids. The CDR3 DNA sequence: TGTGCCAGCAGTTACGGGGCAGTTCCTAATGAAAAACTGTTTTTT. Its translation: CASSYGAVPNEKLFF.